These 32 T cell receptor beta chains were all obtained from the same sample, sequenced in a study of T cells in localized non-small cell lung cancer. Measured with immunoSEQ multiplex PCR; TCRdb has only the in-frame clones, and not every one. The profile covers approximately 150,000 clones, with 89% appearing a single time and approximately 1.7% taken by the ten largest. Sequencing used peripheral blood, obtained before any cancer treatment. All receptors come from a female donor aged 60 or older with stage I lung adenocarcinoma.

This clone has a handful of counts. The chain couples TRBV11-1 to TRBJ2-3, with no clear D. This CDR3 contains 12 residues. Germline assignment: CDR1 SGHAT and CDR2 FQDESV (reference sequence). V gave up 2 bases and J gave up 8 bases, with 8 bases separating them. Here the CDR3 reads CASSLRVGTQYF. CDR3 nucleotide sequence: TGTGCCAGCAGCTTACGGGTGGGTACGCAGTATTTT.

This clone has only a few counts. V and J are TRBV9 and TRBJ2-7; possibly TRBD1 or TRBD2 for D (5 bases each). Germline CDR1 is SGDLS and CDR2 is YYNGEE. V shed 2 bases and J shed 2 bases, with 11 bases lying between them. The CDR3 contains 14 residues. As DNA, the CDR3 is TGTGCCAGCAGCGTCCGGGACCACCCCTACGAGCAGTACTTC. This gives the protein CASSVRDHPYEQYF.

This chain joins TRBV4-1 and TRBJ2-1, with unresolved D. The CDR3 length is 13 residues. Germline CDR1 MGHRA, CDR2 YSYEKL. Between the trimmed V and J ends, which lost 2 bases and 7 bases, there was a span of 9 bases. The CDR3 DNA follows: TGCGCCAGCAGCCAAATTACGAAAAATGAGCAGTTCTTC. Its protein product is CASSQITKNEQFF.

This chain links TRBV28 with TRBJ2-1; TRBD1 agrees at 9 bases. Germline CDR1 and CDR2: MDHEN and SYDVKM. The CDR3 totals 18 residues. J gave up 5 bases and V 4 bases, and 15 bases lay outside the gene matches. CDR3 coding DNA: TGTGCCAGCAGTTCCTCTTATGGCGGGACAGGGTTCGACAATGAGCAGTTCTTC. It encodes CASSSSYGGTGFDNEQFF.

This clone appeared once. This chain connects TRBV6-1 to TRBJ1-5; 8 nucleotides agree with TRBD1. Germline CDR1 and CDR2: MNHNS and SASEGT. The CDR3 runs to 15 residues. Trimming at V came to 6 bases and at J to 0 bases, leaving 4 bases not matched to a gene. CDR3 bases: TGTGCCAGCAGCGTCGACAGGGGTAGCAATCAGCCCCAGCATTTT. Protein: CASSVDRGSNQPQHF.

The chain is built from TRBV6-1 and TRBJ2-6, with D uncertain. The CDR3 has 15 amino acids. Germline CDR1 is MNHNS and CDR2 is SASEGT. Trimming cost V 5 bases and J 2 bases, with 10 bases left between them. CDR3 sequence reads: CASSPSRAGANVLTF. DNA for the CDR3: TGTGCCAGCAGTCCATCAAGGGCTGGGGCCAACGTCCTGACTTTC.

The genes are TRBV11-3 and TRBJ2-1, with 7 nucleotides matching TRBD2. This CDR3 region has 16 residues. Germline-derived CDR1 and CDR2 are SGHNT and YENEEA. The junction had 13 bases not matched to a gene; V was cut back by 5 bases and J by 6 bases. CDR3 sequence: CASSHAGGLLINEQFF. The CDR3 nucleotides are TGTGCCAGCAGCCATGCTGGGGGACTACTAATCAATGAGCAGTTCTTC.

This clone has only one observation. DNA for the CDR3: TGTGCCAGCAGTCGCCGGGACACCATATATTTT. Translated: CASSRRDTIYF. The V call is TRBV28, the J call TRBJ1-3; no definite D call. Trimming took 5 bases from V and 8 from J, leaving 7 bases between them. CDR1 and CDR2 (germline): MDHEN, SYDVKM. This CDR3 has 11 amino acids.

The rearrangement joins TRBV7-8 to TRBJ2-7; D remains unclear. The V gene lost 6 bases and the J gene lost 3 bases, with 18 bases spanning the gap. The CDR3 has 15 residues. CDR1 and CDR2 (germline): SGHVS, FQNEAQ. The CDR3 DNA follows: TGTGCCAGCAGGCCGGCCGCTTACAGATTCTACGAGCAGTACTTC. It yields the protein CASRPAAYRFYEQYF. Supplemented by reference TRBV7-8 and TRBJ2-7, the full variable domain reads GAGVSQSPRYKVAKRGQDVALRCDPISGHVSLFWYQQALGQGPEFLTYFQNEAQLDKSGLPSDRFFAERPEGSVSTLKIQRTQQEDSAVYLCASRPAAYRFYEQYFGPGTRLTVT.

The rearrangement uses TRBV5-3 and TRBJ2-1, with D unclear. TRBV5-3 is identified as an open reading frame with a role that is uncertain. V was trimmed by 1 base and J by 7 bases, leaving 6 bases between them. This CDR3 region has 12 residues. The CDR3 DNA reads TGTGCCAGAAGCTTGAAGGTGAATGAGCAGTTCTTC. Protein sequence: CARSLKVNEQFF.

The gene calls are TRBV6-5 and TRBJ2-5; either TRBD1 or TRBD2 may supply D (6 bases each). This CDR3 has 13 residues. The V end lost 5 bases, the J end lost 4 bases, and 11 bases lay between the germline ends. Germline CDR1 reads MNHEY; CDR2 reads SVGAGI. The CDR3 region is CASSRGVGETQYF. CDR3 nucleotide sequence: TGTGCCAGCAGTAGGGGGGTAGGAGAGACCCAGTACTTC.

This chain connects TRBV27 to TRBJ1-1, with no clear D. The CDR3 spans 12 residues. With 5 bases removed from V and 11 bases from J, the gap between germline ends came to 15 bases. Per germline, CDR1 MNHEY and CDR2 SMNVEV (reference sequence). CDR3 amino acids: CASSTADGMAFF. DNA for the CDR3: TGTGCCAGCAGTACCGCTGATGGGATGGCTTTCTTT.

This clone was seen a single time. The chain has TRBV27 and TRBJ1-2; no definite D call. The germline V gene encodes CDR1 MNHEY and CDR2 SMNVEV (reference sequence). V lost 5 bases and J 6 bases, leaving 16 bases between the germline ends. The CDR3 loop spans 14 amino acids. The CDR3, as DNA: TGTGCCAGCAGTCCCGGACGGACGCGGGATGGCTACACCTTC. This gives the protein CASSPGRTRDGYTF.

This sequence joins TRBV9 and TRBJ1-1, with TRBD1 matching over 9 bases. Trimming removed 4 bases from V and 6 bases from J; junction bases left unmatched: 10. The CDR3 contains 15 residues. Germline lookup yields CDR1 SGDLS and CDR2 YYNGEE. DNA for the CDR3: TGTGCCAGCAGCCCACACGAACAGGGGGCGGCTGAAGCTTTCTTT. Translating it yields CASSPHEQGAAEAFF. Looking up the rest from reference TRBV9 and TRBJ1-1 gives the full variable domain: DSGVTQTPKHLITATGQRVTLRCSPRSGDLSVYWYQQSLDQGLQFLIQYYNGEERAKGNILERFSAQQFPDLHSELNLSSLELGDSALYFCASSPHEQGAAEAFFGQGTRLTVV.

This clone was observed a few times. This chain connects TRBV2 to TRBJ2-7, with a weak D call TRBD1 (6 bases). CDR1 and CDR2 from the germline V gene are SNHLY and FYNNEI. The ends were cut back, 6 bases at V and 3 bases at J, with 15 bases in the middle. The CDR3 consists of 14 residues. The DNA of the CDR3 is TGTGCCAGCAGCACTATGACAGGTCGCTACGAGCAGTACTTC. It yields the protein CASSTMTGRYEQYF. Complete variable domain (other parts from reference TRBV2 and TRBJ2-7): EPEVTQTPSHQVTQMGQEVILRCVPISNHLYFYWYRQILGQKVEFLVSFYNNEISEKSEIFDDQFSVERPDGSNFTLKIRSTKLEDSAMYFCASSTMTGRYEQYFGPGTRLTVT.

The rearrangement links TRBV6-5 to TRBJ1-2; TRBD1 matches at 12 bases. The germline CDR1 and CDR2 sequences are MNHEY and SVGAGI. With V trimmed by 6 bases and J by 7 bases, 6 bases remained unmatched. The CDR3 is 14 residues long. CDR3 coding DNA: TGTGCCAGCAGCGGGTTGGGACAGGGGGCTGGCTACACCTTC. Protein sequence: CASSGLGQGAGYTF.

A word on this clone: This sample also contains other DNA sequences that code for the same CDR3. V usage is TRBV5-1 and J usage is TRBJ1-2, with D possibly TRBD1 on 5 matching bases. Germline V gene sequence: CDR1 SGHRS, CDR2 YFSETQ. CDR3 length: 13 amino acids. Trimming removed 4 bases from V and 7 bases from J, with 14 bases in between. CDR3 nucleotide sequence: TGCGCCAGCAGCCCCCAGGGTGGCAGTGGCTACACCTTC. Its translation: CASSPQGGSGYTF.

The genes are TRBV7-3 and TRBJ2-3, with TRBD1 identical over 7 bases. Germline V lookup: CDR1 SGHTA, CDR2 FQGTGA. The junction had 10 bases not matched to a gene; V was cut back by 5 bases and J by 2 bases. The CDR3 loop spans 16 amino acids. DNA for the CDR3: TGTGCCAGCAGCCCACTGGGGACAGACCTCACAGATACGCAGTATTTT. As protein: CASSPLGTDLTDTQYF.

This clone was detected only a few times. The CDR3 region has the DNA TGTGCCAGCAGCCAATGGGCGGGGTTCAAGGAGCAGTACTTC. This sequence encodes CASSQWAGFKEQYF. The chain combines TRBV16 with TRBJ2-7; D might be TRBD2 (6 bases). The CDR3 spans 14 residues. The V and J ends lost 1 base and 7 bases respectively, with 14 bases between them. Germline V lookup: CDR1 KGHSY, CDR2 FQNENV.

CDR3 sequence (DNA): TGTGCCAGCAGCCCCGGGGGCAGCACCGACACAGATACGCAGTATTTT. It is translated as CASSPGGSTDTDTQYF. J is TRBJ2-3 and V is TRBV11-3, with D perhaps being TRBD1 or TRBD2 (6 bases each). Trimming shortened V by 5 bases and J by 2 bases, and 17 bases separated the two germline ends. Germline V gene sequence: CDR1 SGHNT, CDR2 YENEEA. This CDR3 spans 16 amino acids.

The J gene is TRBJ2-5, the V gene TRBV6-1; 7 nucleotides agree with TRBD1. The DNA end is more similar to TRBJ2-7, so the J call may be wrong. The CDR3 extends over 15 amino acids. Per germline, CDR1 MNHNS and CDR2 SASEGT. Here the CDR3 reads CASSTDRVSYYEQYF. The CDR3 DNA follows: TGTGCCAGCAGCACTGACAGGGTCAGTTACTACGAGCAGTACTTC.

The gene calls are TRBV7-3 and TRBJ2-5; TRBD1 matches at 8 bases. CDR3 length equals 16 residues. V was clipped by 1 base and J by 5 bases; unmatched bases: 9. Looked up from germline, CDR1 is SGHTA and CDR2 is FQGTGA. The CDR3 sequence: CASSLRGGQVGETQYF. The CDR3 region has the DNA TGTGCCAGCAGCTTAAGAGGGGGACAGGTTGGCGAGACCCAGTACTTC. Full variable domain (outside the CDR3, taken from reference TRBV7-3 and TRBJ2-5): GAGVSQTPSNKVTEKGKYVELRCDPISGHTALYWYRQSLGQGPEFLIYFQGTGAADDSGLPNDRFFAVRPEGSVSTLKIQRTERGDSAVYLCASSLRGGQVGETQYFGPGTRLLVL.

This chain joins TRBV10-3 and TRBJ2-3, with a weak D call TRBD2 (6 bases). Trimming left V 6 bases short and J 5 bases short, with 18 bases between. Germline assignment: CDR1 ENHRY and CDR2 SYGVKD. The CDR3 sequence is 15 residues long. The CDR3: CAIRTEGRLGDTQYF. As DNA, the CDR3 is TGTGCCATCAGGACGGAGGGCCGCCTAGGAGATACGCAGTATTTT.

The chain uses TRBV11-2 and TRBJ1-1, with 7 nucleotides matching TRBD1. Germline V CDR1 and CDR2: SGHAT, FQNNGV. CDR3 length: 14 residues. The J segment lost 1 base and the V segment lost 5 bases, leaving 4 bases of the junction unmatched. The CDR3 here is CASSAKGANTEAFF. The CDR3 region has the DNA TGTGCCAGCAGCGCCAAGGGGGCGAACACTGAAGCTTTCTTT.

This clone has a handful of counts. The J gene is TRBJ2-7, the V gene TRBV7-6, with D possibly TRBD1 on 6 matching bases. Trimming cost V 4 bases and J 6 bases, with 10 bases left between them. The V gene's germline CDR1 is SGHVS and CDR2 FNYEAQ. This CDR3 has 12 residues. The CDR3 bases are TGTGCCAGCAGCTATCAGGGGTCCGAGCAGTACTTC. Protein product: CASSYQGSEQYF.

V usage is TRBV12-5 and J usage is TRBJ2-7; possibly TRBD1 for D (5 bases). V was shortened by 5 bases and J by 2 bases, with 10 bases between the two germline ends. The CDR3 covers 13 residues. Germline V gives CDR1 LGHNT, CDR2 FRNRAP. In nucleotides, the CDR3 is TGTGCTAGTGGTCCCGGACAAACCTACGAGCAGTACTTC. This translates into CASGPGQTYEQYF.

The chain carries TRBV6-5 and TRBJ2-7; D may be TRBD1 or TRBD2 (5 bases each). Germline V lookup: CDR1 MNHEY, CDR2 SVGAGI. Trimming took off 3 bases at V and 6 bases at J, with 9 bases between the two ends. The CDR3 is 12 residues long. The CDR3 nucleotides read TGTGCCAGCAGTTATAGAGGGGCCGAGCAGTACTTC. The encoded protein is CASSYRGAEQYF.

V and J are TRBV6-5 and TRBJ2-7; TRBD1 matches 7 bases. Trimming cost V 5 bases and J 1 base; bases outside gene matches: 8. Per germline, CDR1 MNHEY and CDR2 SVGAGI. CDR3 length: 15 residues. CDR3 loop: CASSPPGQESYEQYF. In DNA, the CDR3 is TGTGCCAGCAGTCCTCCTGGACAGGAGTCCTACGAGCAGTACTTC.

The chain has TRBV5-4 and TRBJ2-2; 9 bases line up with TRBD2. This CDR3 contains 20 residues. Trimming cost V 0 bases and J 4 bases; bases outside gene matches: 16. CDR1 is SGHNT, CDR2 YYREEE, per germline (reference sequence). The CDR3 region is CASSLAGVGGRVRVTGELFF. CDR3 DNA: TGTGCCAGCAGCTTGGCCGGGGTAGGCGGGAGGGTCCGTGTCACCGGGGAGCTGTTTTTT.

The genes are TRBV5-4 and TRBJ2-7, with a weak D call TRBD1 (6 bases). This CDR3 has 14 residues. V lost 4 bases and J lost 6, with 17 bases in between. The V gene's germline CDR1 is SGHNT and CDR2 YYREEE (reference sequence). The CDR3 bases are TGTGCCAGCAGCAAGCAGGGGCAGTTGAGCGAGCAGTACTTC. It specifies CASSKQGQLSEQYF.

The chain is built from TRBV5-1 and TRBJ1-6; 10 bases align to TRBD1. CDR3 size: 15 residues. With 4 bases clipped from V and 6 bases from J, the junction kept 4 bases outside the gene matches. From germline, CDR1 is SGHRS and CDR2 YFSETQ. In DNA form, the CDR3 reads TGCGCCAGCAGCCCCCGGGACAGGGGTAATTCACCCCTCCACTTT. Amino acid sequence: CASSPRDRGNSPLHF.

In its sample, this clone was seen once. This chain uses TRBV5-1 with TRBJ1-5, with 7 nucleotides matching TRBD1. The germline gives CDR1 SGHRS, CDR2 YFSETQ. Unmatched junction bases numbered 5, after V lost 3 bases and J lost 2 bases. CDR3 length equals 15 residues. The CDR3 DNA follows: TGCGCCAGCAGCTACGGGACAGATGGCAATCAGCCCCAGCATTTT. This translates into CASSYGTDGNQPQHF.